This T cell receptor beta chain was found in a study of CD8 T cells in Susac syndrome (dated by TCRdb to about 2019). Regarding the complete study: Whether CD8+ T cell activation and differentiation in Susac syndrome was antigen driven was tested using repertoire sequencing. Summary of the overall study and its limitations: The number of individuals in the TCR sequencing and HLA analysis was acknowledged as relatively small.

Peripheral blood CD8+ and CD4+ T cells from healthy donors, Susac syndrome patients and multiple sclerosis patients were profiled using high-throughput TCR beta sequencing. Treatment-naive patients with stable or active relapsing-remitting disease fulfilling revised McDonald criteria were used as multiple sclerosis controls. Bulk CD8+ and CD4+ T cells were purified magnetically by negative isolation, whereas CD8+ TEMRA cells were enriched by FACS. Blood was drawn into EDTA tubes, processed within 24 hours, and PBMCs were isolated by density gradient centrifugation. PBMCs intended for TCR sequencing were cryopreserved in liquid nitrogen and were subsequently thawed in a 37 degrees C water bath. Purity of sorted or isolated CD4+, CD8+ and CD8+ TEMRA cells was at least 90%. RNA was extracted using the RNeasy kit, and about 0.45 to 1 ug of the RNA was reverse transcribed with random hexamers. The immunoSEQ multiplex PCR assay, which covers 54 Vbeta and 13 Jbeta segments, was used to amplify TCR beta CDR3 regions. PCR amplification bias was corrected using a synthetic template baseline for primer optimization and computational correction. For the original study's pipeline: Only productive sequences were kept, with reads annotated to V, D and J genes according to IMGT and analyzed in immunoSEQ Analyzer. To calculate clonality, Shannon entropy was normalized by log2 of the number of productive unique sequences and then subtracted from one. Public and private clones were assessed among the 100 most prevalent clones of each patient and control. Clones were defined as Susac-specific if absent from the healthy and MS cohorts, from over a thousand published viral clones and from other ImmuneACCESS disease sequences. TCRdb's own reprocessing of the public reads used fastp at Q25 and MiXCR and kept productive beta chains. One record per CDR3 amino acid sequence lists the most common genes and DNA. The V and J calls and clone size come from TCRdb's table, not from the authors' own analysis. The sample table contains nearly 200,000 distinct CDR3 sequences; only one count was recorded for 90% to 95% of them. The ten biggest clones cover 0.085% to 0.095% of the sample.

Sequences KGHDR (CDR1) and SFDVKD (CDR2) are obtained from the germline V gene. From its cysteine to its phenylalanine, the CDR3 spans 17 amino acids. The read is trimmed to its CDR3 DNA, 51 bases read in frame from base 1. Deletion took 1 base off V and 4 bases off J, with a span of 13 bases between the germline ends. In regard to this clonotype: Its binding antigen is unknown. Qualities for individual bases were not recorded, and no much larger clone is one base off.

Here the chain combines TRBV24-1 and TRBJ1-6; D gene: possibly TRBD1, on 6 matching bases. Source material: CD4+ T cells from PBMCs. The receptor was isolated from a human donor with multiple sclerosis. The nucleotide sequence is given as TGTGCCACCAGTGATTTACGCCAGGGGAATTATAATTCACCCCTCCACTTT. The translation is CATSDLRQGNYNSPLHF.